These T cell receptor beta chains were read from a single sample in a study of OX40 agonist ivuxolimab in advanced cancers. Clones were sequenced by immunoSEQ multiplex PCR, and TCRdb holds only the in-frame ones, with some missing. The profile covers fewer than 85,000 clones, with just under 85% appearing a single time and around 2% taken by the ten largest. Sample: CD4+ or CD8+ T cells sorted from blood, taken in a trial of the OX40 agonist ivuxolimab. The receptor set was obtained from an adult with an advanced solid tumor such as melanoma, head and neck, liver or kidney cancer. CDR3s include the opening cysteine and the closing phenylalanine or tryptophan. D genes are given only for firm matches. Some rows mark clone size as missing; the rest say once, few, many or name a class of expanded clone.

TRBV7-2	TRBJ2-5	TRBD2	few	CASSLKWGTSGKQETQYF	TGTGCCAGCAGCTTAAAGTGGGGGACTAGCGGGAAACAAGAGACCCAGTACTTC
TRBV9	TRBJ1-5	NA	NA	CASSVGSSNQPQHF	TGTGCCAGCAGCGTAGGTAGCAGCAATCAGCCCCAGCATTTT
TRBV7-9	TRBJ2-5	NA	NA	CASRPDGAQETQYF	TGTGCCAGCAGACCAGACGGGGCCCAAGAGACCCAGTACTTC
TRBV4-3	TRBJ2-1	NA	NA	CASSQGQRKQQFF	TGCGCCAGCAGCCAAGGGCAGCGAAAGCAGCAGTTCTTC
TRBV18	TRBJ2-1	TRBD2	NA	CASSPTLAGSYNEQFF	TGTGCCAGCTCACCGACTCTAGCGGGGTCCTACAATGAGCAGTTCTTC
TRBV6-5	TRBJ2-7	NA	NA	CASKATVTSYEQYF	TGTGCCAGTAAAGCGACAGTCACGTCCTACGAGCAGTACTTC
TRBV10-1	TRBJ2-5	NA	NA	CATQDGVQGTQYF	TGCGCCACCCAGGACGGGGTCCAAGGGACCCAGTACTTC
TRBV11-3	TRBJ1-1	NA	NA	CASSQQVSNAEAFF	TGTGCCAGCAGCCAACAGGTTTCCAACGCTGAAGCTTTCTTT
TRBV12-5	TRBJ2-5	NA	NA	CASGLGQGGEETQYF	TGTGCTAGTGGTTTAGGGCAGGGTGGGGAAGAGACCCAGTACTTC
TRBV5-1	TRBJ1-2	NA	NA	CASSLQTDLYGYTF	TGCGCCAGCAGCTTGCAGACAGACCTTTATGGCTACACCTTC
TRBV29-1	TRBJ2-7	NA	NA	CTHWGGTDHLGRYEQYF	TGCACCCATTGGGGTGGTACGGACCACCTTGGGAGGTACGAGCAGTACTTC
TRBV19	TRBJ2-2	NA	few	CASSIGLANTGELFF	TGTGCCAGTAGTATCGGGTTGGCGAACACCGGGGAGCTGTTTTTT
TRBV28	TRBJ2-5	NA	NA	CASSLLGPADF	TGTGCCAGCAGTTTACTCGGTCCGGCAGACTTC
TRBV18	TRBJ2-5	NA	NA	CASSPRSQETQYF	TGTGCCAGCTCACCACGCTCTCAAGAGACCCAGTACTTC
TRBV5-1	TRBJ2-3	TRBD1	NA	CASKQGASTNTQYF	TGCGCCAGCAAACAGGGGGCTAGCACAAATACGCAGTATTTT
TRBV9	TRBJ1-2	TRBD1	NA	CASSVGGTGGRYGYTF	TGTGCCAGCAGCGTAGGTGGGACAGGGGGCAGGTATGGCTACACCTTC
TRBV6-4	TRBJ1-2	NA	once	CASSELGVGGYTF	TGTGCCAGCAGTGAGTTGGGAGTAGGTGGCTACACCTTC
TRBV4-3	TRBJ2-5	TRBD2	NA	CASSRVGGGETQYF	TGCGCCAGCAGCCGCGTTGGGGGAGGGGAGACCCAGTACTTC
TRBV6-1	TRBJ1-5	NA	NA	CASSEIVGRAGRGNQPQHF	TGTGCCAGCAGTGAAATAGTCGGTCGGGCGGGGAGGGGCAATCAGCCCCAGCATTTT
TRBV7-9	TRBJ2-6	NA	NA	CASSVRQGANVLTF	TGTGCCAGCAGCGTAAGACAGGGGGCCAACGTCCTGACTTTC
TRBV5-1	TRBJ1-4	TRBD1	NA	CASSLDRGSEKLFF	TGCGCCAGCAGCCTCGACAGGGGTTCGGAAAAACTGTTTTTT
TRBV28	TRBJ1-2	NA	NA	CASSLPLGRTVDYGYTF	TGTGCCAGCAGTTTACCCTTAGGCAGGACGGTGGACTATGGCTACACCTTC
TRBV2	TRBJ1-2	TRBD1	NA	CASSGVPGQGDNGYTF	TGTGCCAGCAGTGGGGTTCCGGGACAGGGGGATAATGGCTACACCTTC
TRBV4-3	TRBJ2-3	TRBD2	NA	CASSQDTPTSGGVADTQYF	TGCGCCAGCAGCCAAGATACCCCTACTAGCGGGGGGGTAGCAGATACGCAGTATTTT
TRBV29-1	TRBJ2-5	NA	few	CSVANRGLQETQYF	TGCAGCGTGGCAAACCGGGGCCTACAAGAGACCCAGTACTTC
TRBV7-9	TRBJ2-5	TRBD2	NA	CASTRGGETQYF	TGTGCCAGCACCCGGGGGGGGGAGACCCAGTACTTC
TRBV10-1	TRBJ2-4	NA	few	CASRTDIENIQYF	TGCGCCAGCAGGACCGACATAGAGAACATTCAGTACTTC
TRBV11-3	TRBJ2-3	TRBD1	NA	CASSPRQGATDTQYF	TGTGCCAGCAGCCCGCGACAGGGAGCCACAGATACGCAGTATTTT
TRBV30	TRBJ1-2	TRBD1	NA	CAWTGQGRIVRGYTF	TGTGCCTGGACGGGACAGGGGCGAATTGTACGTGGCTACACCTTC
TRBV27	TRBJ1-3	NA	once	CASSFRGDSGNTIYF	TGTGCCAGCAGTTTCCGGGGGGACTCTGGAAACACCATATATTTT
TRBV14	TRBJ1-1	NA	NA	CASSQLDRLWEYTEAFF	TGTGCCAGCAGCCAACTAGACAGGTTGTGGGAATACACTGAAGCTTTCTTT
TRBV7-3	TRBJ1-1	TRBD1	NA	CASSSGQGATGAFF	TGTGCCAGCAGCTCGGGACAGGGGGCCACTGGAGCTTTCTTT
TRBV5-6	TRBJ1-4	NA	NA	CASSFGGGAKLFF	TGTGCCAGCAGCTTTGGAGGAGGGGCAAAGCTGTTTTTT
TRBV6-1	TRBJ1-3	NA	NA	CASSEMGFPGLTSGNTIYF	TGTGCCAGCAGTGAAATGGGCTTCCCTGGACTTACCTCTGGAAACACCATATATTTT
TRBV2	TRBJ1-5	TRBD1	NA	CASSWDRGYQPQHF	TGTGCCAGCAGTTGGGACAGGGGCTATCAGCCCCAGCATTTT
TRBV6-1	TRBJ2-7	NA	few	CASSDNSGAYYEQYF	TGTGCCAGCAGTGATAACAGCGGTGCCTACTACGAGCAGTACTTC
TRBV7-3	TRBJ1-2	NA	NA	CASSLERVYGYTF	TGTGCCAGCAGCTTGGAACGGGTCTATGGCTACACCTTC
TRBV7-8	TRBJ2-7	TRBD1	few	CASSYGTGANEQYF	TGTGCCAGCAGCTACGGGACAGGGGCGAACGAGCAGTACTTC
TRBV27	TRBJ2-3	NA	NA	CASSYKLAPSTDTQYF	TGTGCCAGCAGTTACAAACTAGCCCCAAGCACAGATACGCAGTATTTT
TRBV6-1	TRBJ2-3	NA	NA	CASSEGIATDTQYF	TGTGCCAGCAGTGAAGGGATAGCCACAGATACGCAGTATTTT
TRBV5-8	TRBJ2-6	NA	NA	CASSYYVGGGANVLTF	TGTGCCAGCAGCTACTATGTGGGTGGTGGGGCCAACGTCCTGACTTTC